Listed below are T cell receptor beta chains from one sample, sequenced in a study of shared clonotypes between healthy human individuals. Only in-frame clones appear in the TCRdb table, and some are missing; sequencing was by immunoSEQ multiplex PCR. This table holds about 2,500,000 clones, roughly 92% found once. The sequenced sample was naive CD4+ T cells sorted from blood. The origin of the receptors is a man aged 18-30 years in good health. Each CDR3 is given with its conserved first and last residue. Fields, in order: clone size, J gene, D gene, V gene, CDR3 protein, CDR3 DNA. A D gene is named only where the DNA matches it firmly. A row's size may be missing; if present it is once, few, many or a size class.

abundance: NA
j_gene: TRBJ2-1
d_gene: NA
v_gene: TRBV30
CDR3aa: CAWSVTAREQFF
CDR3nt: TGTGCCTGGAGTGTAACCGCTCGCGAGCAGTTCTTC

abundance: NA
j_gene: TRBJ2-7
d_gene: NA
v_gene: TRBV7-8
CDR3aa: CASSLVQSYEQYF
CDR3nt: TGTGCCAGCAGCTTGGTACAGTCCTACGAGCAGTACTTC

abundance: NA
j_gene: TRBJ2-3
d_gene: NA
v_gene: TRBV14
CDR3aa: CASSQDQRLHPYTDTQYF
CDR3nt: TGTGCCAGCAGCCAAGATCAGAGACTTCATCCCTACACAGATACGCAGTATTTT

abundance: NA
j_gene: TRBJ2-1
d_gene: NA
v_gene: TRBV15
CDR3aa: CATSREPSGNEQFF
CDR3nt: TGTGCCACCAGCAGAGAACCCAGTGGGAATGAGCAGTTCTTC

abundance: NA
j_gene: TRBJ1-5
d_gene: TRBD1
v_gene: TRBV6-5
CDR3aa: CASSRGGRQPQHF
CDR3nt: TGTGCCAGCAGTCGAGGGGGCCGTCAGCCCCAGCATTTT

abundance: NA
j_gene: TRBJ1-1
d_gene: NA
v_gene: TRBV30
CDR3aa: CAWSVRGGDTEAFF
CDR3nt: TGTGCCTGGAGTGTGAGGGGAGGCGATACTGAAGCTTTCTTT

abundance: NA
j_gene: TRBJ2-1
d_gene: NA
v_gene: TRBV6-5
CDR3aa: CASSRRGEQFF
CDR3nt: TGTGCCAGCAGTCGACGGGGTGAGCAGTTCTTC

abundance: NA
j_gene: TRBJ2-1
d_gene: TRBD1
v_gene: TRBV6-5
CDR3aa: CASRTGGSYNEQFF
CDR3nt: TGTGCCAGCCGTACAGGGGGTTCCTACAATGAGCAGTTCTTC

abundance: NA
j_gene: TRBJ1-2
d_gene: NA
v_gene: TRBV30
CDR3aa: CAWSVGDAYGYTF
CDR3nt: TGTGCCTGGAGTGTAGGGGATGCCTATGGCTACACCTTC

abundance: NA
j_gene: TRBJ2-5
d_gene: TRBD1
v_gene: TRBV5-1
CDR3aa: CASSLEQGVETQYF
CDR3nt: TGCGCCAGCAGCTTGGAACAGGGGGTTGAGACCCAGTACTTC

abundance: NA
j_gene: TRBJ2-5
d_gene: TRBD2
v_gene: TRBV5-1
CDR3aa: CASSSSGTGETQYF
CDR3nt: TGCGCCAGCAGCTCTAGCGGGACGGGGGAGACCCAGTACTTC

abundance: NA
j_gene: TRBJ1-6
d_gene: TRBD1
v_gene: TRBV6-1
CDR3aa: CASSEVAGGGNSPLHF
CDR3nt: TGTGCCAGCAGTGAAGTGGCAGGGGGGGGTAATTCACCCCTCCACTTT

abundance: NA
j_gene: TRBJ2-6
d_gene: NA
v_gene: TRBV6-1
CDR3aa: CASNLDPSGANVLTF
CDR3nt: TGTGCCAGCAATCTGGACCCCTCTGGGGCCAACGTCCTGACTTTC

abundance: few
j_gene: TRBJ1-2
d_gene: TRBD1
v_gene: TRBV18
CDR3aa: CASSAGTGASNGYTF
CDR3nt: TGTGCCAGCTCAGCCGGGACAGGGGCGTCGAATGGCTACACCTTC

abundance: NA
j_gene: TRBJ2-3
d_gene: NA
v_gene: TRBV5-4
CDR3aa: CASSLRQTHTDTQYF
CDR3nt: TGTGCCAGCAGCTTGCGACAGACCCACACAGATACGCAGTATTTT

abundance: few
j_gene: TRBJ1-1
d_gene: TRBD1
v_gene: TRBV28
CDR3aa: CASSLSRTGNTEAFF
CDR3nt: TGTGCCAGCAGTTTATCACGGACAGGGAACACTGAAGCTTTCTTT

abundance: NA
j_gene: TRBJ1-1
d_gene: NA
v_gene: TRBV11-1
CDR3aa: CVSSLAQVSGNTEAFF
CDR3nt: TGTGTCAGCAGCTTAGCGCAGGTATCCGGGAACACTGAAGCTTTCTTT

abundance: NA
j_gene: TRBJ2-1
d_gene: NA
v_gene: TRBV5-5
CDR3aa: CASMRNLLYNEQFF
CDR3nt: TGTGCCAGCATGAGGAACCTTCTTTACAATGAGCAGTTCTTC

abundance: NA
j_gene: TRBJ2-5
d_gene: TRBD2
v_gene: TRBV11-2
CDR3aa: CASSLELNIVGTRRETQYF
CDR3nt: TGTGCCAGCAGCTTAGAACTGAACATTGTGGGGACTAGGCGAGAGACCCAGTACTTC

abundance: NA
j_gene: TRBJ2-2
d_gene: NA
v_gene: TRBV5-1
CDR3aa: CASSRTRGTNTGELFF
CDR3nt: TGCGCCAGCAGTAGAACCAGGGGAACGAACACCGGGGAGCTGTTTTTT

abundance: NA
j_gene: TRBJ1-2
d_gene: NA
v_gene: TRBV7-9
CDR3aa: CASSSMGATSGYTF
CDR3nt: TGTGCCAGCAGCTCCATGGGAGCGACGTCAGGCTACACCTTC

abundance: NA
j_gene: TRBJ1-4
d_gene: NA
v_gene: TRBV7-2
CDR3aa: CASSVQGTTNEKLFF
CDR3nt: TGTGCCAGCAGTGTACAGGGTACAACTAATGAAAAACTGTTTTTT

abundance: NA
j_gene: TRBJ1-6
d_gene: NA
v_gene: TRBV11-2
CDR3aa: CASSLDSGLGWRSPLHF
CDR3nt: TGTGCCAGCAGCTTAGATAGCGGACTCGGCTGGAGGTCACCCCTCCACTTT

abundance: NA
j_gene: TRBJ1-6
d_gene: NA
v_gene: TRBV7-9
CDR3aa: CASSLRGSYNSPLHF
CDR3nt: TGTGCCAGCAGCCTGCGGGGCTCCTATAATTCACCCCTCCACTTT

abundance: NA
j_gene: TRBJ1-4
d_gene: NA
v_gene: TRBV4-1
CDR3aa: CASSQVWGGSNEKLFF
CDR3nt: TGCGCCAGCAGCCAAGTATGGGGAGGTTCTAATGAAAAACTGTTTTTT

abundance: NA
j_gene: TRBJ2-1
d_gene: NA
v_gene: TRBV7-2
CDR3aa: CASSLGRIRSYNEQFF
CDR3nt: TGTGCCAGCAGCTTAGGACGGATCCGCTCCTACAATGAGCAGTTCTTC

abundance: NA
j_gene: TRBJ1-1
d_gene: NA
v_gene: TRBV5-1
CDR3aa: CASSLRGSGMNTEAFF
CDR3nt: TGCGCCAGCAGCTTGAGGGGTTCGGGGATGAACACTGAAGCTTTCTTT

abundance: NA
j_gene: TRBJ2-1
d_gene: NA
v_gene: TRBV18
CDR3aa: CASSPLGPPYNEQFF
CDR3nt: TGTGCCAGCTCACCCCTAGGACCTCCCTACAATGAGCAGTTCTTC

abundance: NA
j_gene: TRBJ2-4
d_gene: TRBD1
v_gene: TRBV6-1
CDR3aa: CASSPERDSSIQYF
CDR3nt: TGTGCCAGCAGTCCAGAGAGGGACAGTTCCATTCAGTACTTC

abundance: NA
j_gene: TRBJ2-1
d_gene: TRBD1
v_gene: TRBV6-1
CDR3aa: CASSLRDRGGNEQFF
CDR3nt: TGTGCCAGCAGCCTTCGGGACAGGGGGGGCAATGAGCAGTTCTTC

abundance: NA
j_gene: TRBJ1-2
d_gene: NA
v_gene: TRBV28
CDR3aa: CATRASNYGYTF
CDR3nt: TGTGCCACCCGCGCTTCTAACTATGGCTACACCTTC

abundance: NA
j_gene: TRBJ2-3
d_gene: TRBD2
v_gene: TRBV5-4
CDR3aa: CASSAGTSGRRRATDTQYF
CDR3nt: TGTGCCAGCAGCGCCGGGACTAGCGGGAGGCGCCGAGCGACAGATACGCAGTATTTT

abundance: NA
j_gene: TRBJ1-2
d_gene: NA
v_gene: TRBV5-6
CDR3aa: CASSKGGAGHYGYTF
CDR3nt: TGTGCCAGCAGCAAAGGTGGGGCAGGGCATTATGGCTACACCTTC

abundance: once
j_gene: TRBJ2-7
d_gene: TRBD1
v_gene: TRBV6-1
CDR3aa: CASSGDRGYEQYF
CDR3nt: TGTGCCAGCAGTGGGGACAGGGGGTACGAGCAGTACTTC

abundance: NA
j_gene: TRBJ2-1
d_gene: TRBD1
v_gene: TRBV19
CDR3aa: CASTKRSDRVNEQFF
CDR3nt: TGTGCCAGTACCAAACGCTCGGACAGGGTCAATGAGCAGTTCTTC

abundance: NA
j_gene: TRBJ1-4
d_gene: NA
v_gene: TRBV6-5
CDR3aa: CASSSGSLNEKLFF
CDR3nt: TGTGCCAGCAGCTCCGGGTCCCTTAATGAAAAACTGTTTTTT

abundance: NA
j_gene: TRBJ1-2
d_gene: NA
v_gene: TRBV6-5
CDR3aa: CASSWEANYGYTF
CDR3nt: TGTGCCAGCAGTTGGGAGGCTAACTATGGCTACACCTTC

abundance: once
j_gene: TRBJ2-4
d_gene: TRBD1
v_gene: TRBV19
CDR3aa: CASSNRDREHIQYF
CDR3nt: TGTGCCAGTAGTAACCGGGACAGGGAACACATTCAGTACTTC

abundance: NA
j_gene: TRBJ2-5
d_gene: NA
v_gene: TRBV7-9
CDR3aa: CASSPVYWGQFEETQYF
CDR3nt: TGTGCCAGCAGCCCCGTCTACTGGGGCCAATTCGAAGAGACCCAGTACTTC

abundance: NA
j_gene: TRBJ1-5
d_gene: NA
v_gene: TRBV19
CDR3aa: CASRLLGNQPQHF
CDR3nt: TGTGCCAGTCGCCTATTGGGCAATCAGCCCCAGCATTTT

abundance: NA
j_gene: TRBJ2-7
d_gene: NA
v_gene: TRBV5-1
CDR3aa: CASSLDVGLSYEQYF
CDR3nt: TGCGCCAGCAGCTTGGATGTGGGACTCTCCTACGAGCAGTACTTC

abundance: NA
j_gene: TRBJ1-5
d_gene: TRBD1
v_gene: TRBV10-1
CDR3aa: CASSTGTGPQHF
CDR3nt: TGCGCCAGCAGCACCGGGACAGGGCCCCAGCATTTT

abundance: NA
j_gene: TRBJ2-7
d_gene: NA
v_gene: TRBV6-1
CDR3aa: CASREPGRNSYEQYF
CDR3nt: TGTGCCAGCAGGGAACCGGGCCGCAACTCCTACGAGCAGTACTTC

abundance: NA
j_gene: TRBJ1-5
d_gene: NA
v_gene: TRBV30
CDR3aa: CAWSVGSGRYQPQHF
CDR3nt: TGTGCCTGGAGTGTGGGTAGCGGGAGATATCAGCCCCAGCATTTT

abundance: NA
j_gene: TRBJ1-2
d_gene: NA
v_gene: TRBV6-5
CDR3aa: CAGRRGASDGYTF
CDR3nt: TGTGCAGGCAGAAGGGGAGCGAGTGATGGCTACACCTTC

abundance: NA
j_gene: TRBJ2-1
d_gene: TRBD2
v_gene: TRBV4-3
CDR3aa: CASSQVLAGAYNEQFF
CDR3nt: TGCGCCAGCAGCCAGGTACTGGCGGGAGCCTACAATGAGCAGTTCTTC

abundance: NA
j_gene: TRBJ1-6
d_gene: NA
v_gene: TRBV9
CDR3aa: CASSVLTNSPLHF
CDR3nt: TGTGCCAGCAGCGTGCTGACCAATTCACCCCTCCACTTT

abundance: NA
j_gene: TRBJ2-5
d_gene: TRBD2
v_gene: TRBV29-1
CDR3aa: CSVGGTSGPQETQYF
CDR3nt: TGCAGCGTGGGAGGGACTAGCGGGCCACAAGAGACCCAGTACTTC

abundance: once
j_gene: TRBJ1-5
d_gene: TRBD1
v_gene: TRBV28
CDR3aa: CASRSWTGALSLSNQPQHF
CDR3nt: TGTGCCAGCAGGTCATGGACAGGGGCGTTATCACTTAGCAATCAGCCCCAGCATTTT